Listed here is a single T cell receptor beta chain. Its matching antigen is unknown. 60 Vbeta and 13 Jbeta primers were used in PCR. Libraries were prepared by immunoSEQ multiplex PCR; TCRdb keeps only in-frame clonotypes and omits some of them. The sample has some 150,000 clones, roughly 80% seen once. Germline lookup yields CDR1 SGHRS and CDR2 YFSETQ. This CDR3 spans 16 amino acids. Trimming cost V 4 bases and J 1 base; bases outside gene matches: 7. This entry belongs to a study of cytomegalovirus exposure and HLA in healthy donors. General study findings and limits: Some highly shared sequence variants likely arose as a pipeline artifact.

The chain combines TRBV5-1 with TRBJ1-3; 8 bases map to TRBD1. The receptor comes from a woman aged 40 to 50 in good health and CMV-seropositive. Sequencing used PBMCs. CDR3 sequence reads: CASSRDQGASGNTIYF. DNA of the CDR3: TGCGCCAGCAGCCGGGACCAGGGGGCATCTGGAAACACCATATATTTT. Together with reference TRBV5-1 and TRBJ1-3, the CDR3 gives the full variable domain: KAGVTQTPRYLIKTRGQQVTLSCSPISGHRSVSWYQQTPGQGLQFLFEYFSETQRNKGNFPGRFSGRQFSNSRSEMNVSTLELGDSALYLCASSRDQGASGNTIYFGEGSWLTVV.